This T cell receptor (beta chain) was captured by sequencing in a study of T cell responses to AZD1222 COVID-19 vaccine. Whole-study results and caveats: Among spike-specific TCRs, nearly half reportedly target unmutated variant regions.

Concerning this clone: Its antigen is not known.

TCRdb's copy holds only in-frame clones and misses some; the assay was immunoSEQ multiplex PCR. This table holds 65,000 to 75,000 clones, approximately 80% found once. Trimming cost V 2 bases and J 5 bases; bases outside gene matches: 7. This CDR3 is built from 14 residues. Germline V gives CDR1 SQVTM, CDR2 ANQGSEA. The TCR was taken from an adult in good health. The sequencing here drew on peripheral blood, taken on day 0 of AZD1222 vaccination. The chain joins TRBV29-1 to TRBJ2-7; 9 nucleotides align to TRBD2. CDR3 bases: TGCAGCGTTGAAAGGGGAGCGGGGGGTAACGAGCAGTACTTC. This sequence encodes CSVERGAGGNEQYF.